This T cell receptor (beta chain) came from a study of identical twins' blood T cells. The germline V and J ends were trimmed by 11 bases and 1 base, with 14 bases remaining between them. This CDR3 is built from 13 residues. From germline, CDR1 is SEHNR and CDR2 FQNEAQ (reference sequence). This clonotype was recorded only once. A much larger clone differs by one base, so this may be a read error. TCRdb used MiXCR to reprocess the 5' RACE reads, holding one entry per CDR3 protein. The sample comprises hundreds of thousands of distinct CDR3 sequences, around 30% of which are singletons, and about 6% rests with the top ten.

Input material: PBMCs. The rearrangement joins TRBV7-9 to TRBJ1-1; the D is unclear. This sequence was found in a woman between 18 and 50 years old in good health. CDR3 DNA sequence: TGTGCCGCCCGACGCCCCTGGAACACTGAAGCTTTCTTT. This sequence encodes CAARRPWNTEAFF.